Shown below are 25 T cell receptor beta chains from a single sample sequenced in a study of shared clonotypes between healthy human individuals. Repertoires were generated with immunoSEQ multiplex PCR, while TCRdb's copy carries only in-frame clones and drops some. The sample includes some 1 million clones, around 76% seen only once; the top ten take approximately 1.3%. The sample comprised memory CD4+ T cells sorted from blood. Subset given: CD45RA-negative fraction. These receptors all stem from a man in his late teens or twenties in good health.

The genes are TRBV6-1 and TRBJ2-5; TRBD2 is a possible D gene (5 bases). V lost 4 bases, J lost 5 bases, and 14 bases lay in between. Germline lookup yields CDR1 MNHNS and CDR2 SASEGT. This CDR3 contains 14 residues. The CDR3 spells CASSATSKGETQYF. The CDR3 DNA reads as TGTGCCAGCAGTGCTACTAGTAAGGGTGAGACCCAGTACTTC.

The genes are TRBV6-5 and TRBJ2-5, with a possible D match to TRBD2 (6 bases). The ends were cut back, 10 bases at V and 4 bases at J, with 13 bases in the middle. Per the germline V gene, CDR1 is MNHEY and CDR2 is SVGAGI. The CDR3 consists of 12 residues. The CDR3 sequence: CATWTNRETQYF. The CDR3, as DNA: TGTGCCACCTGGACTAACAGAGAGACCCAGTACTTC.

This clone was found a few times. V usage is TRBV18 and J usage is TRBJ2-6; 7 bases match TRBD2. J was trimmed by 0 bases and V by 5 bases; bases with no gene match: 1. Germline lookup yields CDR1 KGHSH and CDR2 LQKENI. The CDR3 totals 15 residues. CDR3 nucleotides: TGTGCCAGCTCATCGGGGGGCTCTGGGGCCAACGTCCTGACTTTC. Encoded protein: CASSSGGSGANVLTF.

Details on this clone: Within the sample, other DNA sequences also encode this same CDR3. The chain carries TRBV30 and TRBJ1-1; possibly TRBD1 for D (6 bases). Germline CDR1 is GTSNPN and CDR2 is SVGIG (reference sequence). CDR3 length: 13 amino acids. V lost 1 base and J lost 3, with 9 bases in between. CDR3: CAWSARGDTEAFF. In nucleotides, the CDR3 is TGTGCCTGGAGTGCCAGGGGAGACACTGAAGCTTTCTTT.

The J gene is TRBJ1-4, the V gene TRBV25-1, with a possible D match to TRBD1 (6 bases). There are 15 residues in the CDR3. The germline V gene encodes CDR1 MGHDK and CDR2 SYGVNS. The V end lost 4 bases, the J end lost 7 bases, and 16 bases lay between the germline ends. As DNA, the CDR3 is TGTGCCAGCAGTGCCGCGGGAAGGGGGTTTGAAAAACTGTTTTTT. This gives the protein CASSAAGRGFEKLFF.

This chain uses TRBV5-1 with TRBJ2-2, with a tentative D call TRBD2 (5 bases). This CDR3 region has 13 residues. V lost 5 bases and J 2 bases, leaving 7 bases between the germline ends. CDR1 SGHRS and CDR2 YFSETQ come from the germline V gene. The CDR3 nucleotides are TGCGCCAGCAGGACTACCAACACCGGGGAGCTGTTTTTT. Translating it yields CASRTTNTGELFF.

The chain carries TRBV7-2 and TRBJ2-7; TRBD1 matches 10 bases. Unmatched junction bases numbered 10, after V lost 5 bases and J lost 3 bases. CDR3 length: 16 amino acids. Germline lookup yields CDR1 SGHTA and CDR2 FQGNSA. CDR3 protein: CASSTPPTGGFYEQYF. The CDR3 DNA reads TGTGCCAGCAGCACTCCCCCGACAGGGGGCTTCTACGAGCAGTACTTC.

J is TRBJ2-6 and V is TRBV19; 7 bases line up with TRBD1. CDR1 is LNHDA and CDR2 is SQIVND in the germline V gene (reference sequence). Trimming at V came to 3 bases and at J to 18 bases, leaving 14 bases not matched to a gene. The CDR3 runs 14 residues. DNA of the CDR3: TGTGCCAGTAGTATGGATCGGGTGGGACAGCTAAAGACTTTC. As protein: CASSMDRVGQLKTF.

The CDR3: CASSSGGLRTEAFF. The CDR3 DNA reads TGTGCCAGCAGCTCCGGGGGACTTCGCACTGAAGCTTTCTTT. The genes are TRBV5-6 and TRBJ1-1; perhaps TRBD1 as D (5 bases). The germline V gene has CDR1 SGHDT and CDR2 YYEEEE. This CDR3 comprises 14 residues. The V end was cut by 3 bases, the J end by 4 bases, with 13 bases between. The variable domain in full, completed from reference TRBV5-6 and TRBJ1-1, reads DAGVTQSPTHLIKTRGQQVTLRCSPKSGHDTVSWYQQALGQGPQFIFQYYEEEERQRGNFPDRFSGHQFPNYSSELNVNALLLGDSALYLCASSSGGLRTEAFFGQGTRLTVV.

The chain is built from TRBV6-5 and TRBJ1-2; maybe TRBD1 (6 bases). CDR1 is MNHEY, CDR2 SVGAGI, per germline. The CDR3 covers 13 residues. The germline V and J ends were trimmed by 4 bases and 7 bases, with 13 bases remaining between them. CDR3 protein: CASSSAGGSGYTF. The CDR3 DNA reads as TGTGCCAGCAGTTCCGCTGGGGGCTCTGGCTACACCTTC.

The rearrangement joins TRBV7-9 to TRBJ2-2, with 10 bases lining up with TRBD1. Trimming cost V 4 bases and J 1 base; bases outside gene matches: 0. The CDR3 is 15 residues long. The germline V gene encodes CDR1 SEHNR and CDR2 FQNEAQ (reference sequence). Here the CDR3 DNA reads TGTGCCAGCAGCTGGACAGGGGGGAACACCGGGGAGCTGTTTTTT. It is translated as CASSWTGGNTGELFF.

The sample holds a few counts of this clone. The chain couples TRBV6-4 to TRBJ1-1; unclear D gene. V dropped 4 bases and J dropped 6 bases, with 18 bases sitting between them. The CDR3 runs 15 residues. In germline, CDR1 is MRHNA, CDR2 SNTAGT. The CDR3 region has the DNA TGTGCCAGCAGTGGTCAAGTGGAGGCGCAAGCTGAAGCTTTCTTT. Protein product: CASSGQVEAQAEAFF.

V and J are TRBV27 and TRBJ1-6; D is undetermined. Germline V lookup: CDR1 MNHEY, CDR2 SMNVEV (reference sequence). Deletions cut 4 bases from V and 10 bases from J, with 11 bases between. The CDR3 runs 13 residues. The CDR3 protein is CASSWRLDSPLHF. CDR3 bases: TGTGCCAGCAGTTGGAGATTAGACTCACCCCTCCACTTT.

The chain links TRBV9 to TRBJ2-1; 8 nucleotides line up with TRBD2. The V segment lost 0 bases and the J segment 12 bases; nucleotides outside the gene matches: 8. The CDR3 covers 14 residues. The germline CDR1 and CDR2 sequences are SGDLS and YYNGEE. In DNA, the CDR3 is TGTGCCAGCAGCGTAGGCGGGGGGCCGTCACGGCAGTTCTTC. Its protein product is CASSVGGGPSRQFF.

This chain links TRBV28 with TRBJ2-5; TRBD1 agrees at 7 bases. The length of the CDR3 is 14 residues. Germline-derived CDR1 and CDR2 are MDHEN and SYDVKM. Unmatched junction bases numbered 11, after V lost 8 bases and J lost 5 bases. In DNA form, the CDR3 reads TGTGCCAGCGGCTTACAGGGGCGCAGGGAGACCCAGTACTTC. Encoded protein: CASGLQGRRETQYF.

This clone was seen at least ten times. J is TRBJ2-3 and V is TRBV20-1; TRBD2 is a possible D gene (5 bases). Germline lookup yields CDR1 DFQATT and CDR2 SNEGSKA (reference sequence). V shed 3 bases and J shed 8 bases, with 9 bases lying between them. CDR3 size: 11 residues. CDR3 bases: TGCAGTGCTAGCCTTGAGGGTACGCAGTATTTT. It codes for CSASLEGTQYF.

This clone occurred once. The chain couples TRBV2 to TRBJ2-5; D call uncertain. Germline values: CDR1 SNHLY, CDR2 FYNNEI. The CDR3 covers 11 residues. The V and J ends lost 7 bases and 5 bases respectively, with 8 bases between them. CDR3 amino acids: CASKQSETQYF. The CDR3 bases are TGTGCCAGCAAACAGTCCGAGACCCAGTACTTC.

For this clone: This sequence is one base from a far larger clone and is likely a read error. V gene TRBV9 combines with J gene TRBJ2-2; D remains unclear. V was shortened by 0 bases and J by 0 bases, with 6 bases between the two germline ends. This CDR3 contains 15 residues. Germline-derived CDR1 and CDR2 are SGDLS and YYNGEE. The CDR3 loop reads CASSVGASNTGELFF. For the CDR3, the DNA is TGTGCCAGCAGCGTAGGGGCATCGAACACCGGGGAGCTGTTTTTT.

The rearrangement links TRBV19 to TRBJ2-7; possibly TRBD1 for D (5 bases). This CDR3 is built from 15 residues. Germline V gene sequence: CDR1 LNHDA, CDR2 SQIVND (reference sequence). V was trimmed by 6 bases and J by 9 bases, leaving 24 bases between them. Written as DNA, the CDR3 is TGTGCCAGTAGGGATCAAGACAGCTACCTACGAGGGCAGTACTTC. Protein: CASRDQDSYLRGQYF.

This sequence joins TRBV7-2 and TRBJ2-5; the D gene is possibly TRBD1 (6 bases). V lost 2 bases and J lost 4, with 14 bases in between. Germline CDR1 reads SGHTA; CDR2 reads FQGNSA. The CDR3 sequence is 15 residues long. The CDR3 region has the DNA TGTGCCAGCAGCTTACAACAGGGTGTTGGAGAGACCCAGTACTTC. The encoded protein is CASSLQQGVGETQYF.

The chain is built from TRBV2 and TRBJ1-6; TRBD1 agrees at 9 bases. The CDR3 extends over 13 amino acids. The germline CDR1 and CDR2 sequences are SNHLY and FYNNEI. Trimming removed 6 bases from V and 10 bases from J; junction bases left unmatched: 4. CDR3 DNA: TGTGCCAGCAGACCGACAGGGGGGTCACCCCTCCACTTT. This sequence encodes CASRPTGGSPLHF.

This chain connects TRBV28 to TRBJ2-1; perhaps TRBD1 as D (6 bases). CDR1 MDHEN and CDR2 SYDVKM come from the germline V gene. The CDR3 consists of 20 residues. Deletions cut 10 bases from V and 4 bases from J, with 35 bases between. In DNA form, the CDR3 reads TGTGCCACTAGGACGGCGGACAGCCAAAACCGAGGAAAAGGATACAATGAGCAGTTCTTC. Amino acids: CATRTADSQNRGKGYNEQFF.

The J gene is TRBJ2-3, the V gene TRBV5-6; the D is unclear. V lost 2 bases, J lost 6 bases, and 19 bases lay in between. Germline CDR1 and CDR2: SGHDT and YYEEEE. There are 16 residues in the CDR3. For the CDR3, the DNA is TGTGCCAGCAGCTTAGACCAACTCTCATTGTCGGATACGCAGTATTTT. Its translation is CASSLDQLSLSDTQYF.

The rearrangement joins TRBV9 to TRBJ2-5; perhaps TRBD2 as D (6 bases). CDR1 is SGDLS, CDR2 YYNGEE, per germline. Trimming removed 0 bases at V and 1 base at J, with 16 bases between. This CDR3 spans 17 amino acids. The CDR3 region is CASSVAGSGGVQETQYF. In nucleotides, the CDR3 is TGTGCCAGCAGCGTAGCGGGAAGTGGCGGGGTCCAAGAGACCCAGTACTTC.

The J gene is TRBJ1-4, the V gene TRBV18, with 7 bases aligning to TRBD1. The germline CDR1 and CDR2 sequences are KGHSH and LQKENI. The length of the CDR3 is 14 residues. J lost 8 bases, V lost 3 bases, and 6 bases had no gene match. The CDR3 is CASSPMQGDEKLFF. The CDR3 region has the DNA TGTGCCAGCTCACCCATGCAGGGGGACGAAAAACTGTTTTTT.